One and the same sample provided the 21 T cell receptor beta chains below, sequenced in a study of response to subunit inactivated influenza vaccine. MiXCR, applied by TCRdb to the RT-PCR reads, yields one record per CDR3 protein. The sample contains about 190,000 distinct CDR3 sequences, around an eighth of which appear only once. Sequencing used CD8+ T cells sorted from PBMCs, obtained roughly 5 days after vaccination. These receptors were collected from a man in his fifties who received an inactivated influenza vaccine.

The chain combines TRBV27 with TRBJ2-2, with unresolved D. Trimming stripped 8 bases from V and 5 bases from J, with 12 bases between. The CDR3 sequence is 13 residues long. CDR1 and CDR2 from the germline V gene are MNHEY and SMNVEV (reference sequence). Here the CDR3 DNA reads TGTGCCAGCCGCCCAATAAAGACCGGGGAGCTGTTTTTT. It encodes CASRPIKTGELFF.

This clonotype was counted only a few times. The chain joins TRBV6-1 to TRBJ2-7; D is unresolved. Germline V gene sequence: CDR1 MNHNS, CDR2 SASEGT. The ends were cut back, 6 bases at V and 6 bases at J, with 18 bases in the middle. This CDR3 has 14 amino acids. DNA of the CDR3: TGTGCCAGCAGCGGCGATTGGGGTACGGGCGAGCAGTACTTC. Translation gives CASSGDWGTGEQYF.

This clonotype was counted a few times. The CDR3 DNA reads as TGTGCCAGCAGCCAAGAAGTTTTTAATTCACCCCTCCACTTT. Protein: CASSQEVFNSPLHF. This chain connects TRBV4-2 to TRBJ1-6; no clear D gene. CDR3 length: 14 amino acids. The germline CDR1 and CDR2 sequences are LGHNA and YNFKEQ. Trimming removed 0 bases at V and 6 bases at J, with 6 bases between.

V gene TRBV27 combines with J gene TRBJ2-2; either TRBD1 or TRBD2 may fit D (5 bases each). CDR1 and CDR2 (germline): MNHEY, SMNVEV (reference sequence). V lost 6 bases and J 6 bases, leaving 11 bases between the germline ends. The CDR3 is 13 residues long. The CDR3 protein is CASSPWGPGELFF. The CDR3, as DNA: TGTGCCAGCAGCCCATGGGGACCCGGGGAGCTGTTTTTT.

The rearrangement uses TRBV6-5 and TRBJ2-1; 7 bases fit TRBD2. There are 16 residues in the CDR3. Germline values: CDR1 MNHEY, CDR2 SVGAGI. With 4 bases clipped from V and 5 bases from J, the junction kept 11 bases outside the gene matches. CDR3 nucleotides: TGTGCCAGCAGTTCCCGCGCGGGGGATCTCAACAATGAGCAGTTCTTC. Amino acids: CASSSRAGDLNNEQFF.

A few counts support this clonotype. The CDR3 region is CASSHLPDTNYGYTF. CDR3 bases: TGCGCCAGCAGCCACCTCCCCGACACAAACTATGGCTACACCTTC. The chain has TRBV5-1 and TRBJ1-2; D gene unclear. Germline V lookup: CDR1 SGHRS, CDR2 YFSETQ. This CDR3 is 15 amino acids long. The ends were cut back, 4 bases at V and 2 bases at J, with 15 bases in the middle.

V gene TRBV11-2 combines with J gene TRBJ1-4; no reliable D call. CDR1 SGHAT and CDR2 FQNNGV come from the germline V gene. The V and J ends lost 1 base and 8 bases respectively, with 17 bases between them. The CDR3 is 16 residues long. Written as DNA, the CDR3 is TGTGCCAGCAGCTTAGGAGTCTGGGCTGCGAGGGAAAAACTGTTTTTT. Translating gives CASSLGVWAAREKLFF.

V usage is TRBV20-1 and J usage is TRBJ2-7; 10 positions agree with TRBD2. The germline CDR1 and CDR2 sequences are DFQATT and SNEGSKA (reference sequence). The CDR3 totals 15 residues. V was clipped by 0 bases and J by 3 bases; unmatched bases: 5. CDR3 coding DNA: TGCAGTGCTAGAGATCTAGGGACTAGCGACTACGAGCAGTACTTC. It specifies CSARDLGTSDYEQYF.

This clonotype was recorded at least ten times. The V call is TRBV7-2, the J call TRBJ2-5; no clear D. Trimming took 1 base from V and 8 from J, leaving 17 bases between them. CDR3 length equals 15 residues. CDR1 is SGHTA, CDR2 FQGNSA, per germline. The CDR3 coding sequence is TGTGCCAGCAGCTTAGAGGGTGGCGGTGGTGGTACCCAGTACTTC. Amino acids: CASSLEGGGGGTQYF.

This chain links TRBV28 with TRBJ2-6; no clear D. The CDR3 has 15 amino acids. Germline V lookup: CDR1 MDHEN, CDR2 SYDVKM. Trimming cost V 2 bases and J 1 base, with 6 bases left between them. The CDR3 spells CASSLIGSGANVLTF. The CDR3 DNA follows: TGTGCCAGCAGTTTAATCGGTTCTGGGGCCAACGTCCTGACTTTC.

This chain uses TRBV5-1 with TRBJ2-7; D gene ambiguous. The CDR3 has 14 amino acids. Looked up from germline, CDR1 is SGHRS and CDR2 is YFSETQ. V shed 2 bases and J shed 3 bases, with 12 bases lying between them. DNA for the CDR3: TGCGCCAGCAGCTTAATGACGGACCTCTACGAGCAGTACTTC. Its translation: CASSLMTDLYEQYF.

The rearrangement uses TRBV5-4 and TRBJ2-2; D could derive from TRBD1 or TRBD2 (5 bases each). The CDR3 loop spans 15 amino acids. The V and J ends lost 3 bases and 6 bases respectively, with 15 bases between them. From germline, CDR1 is SGHNT and CDR2 YYREEE (reference sequence). CDR3 sequence reads: CASSSGAGYAGELFF. In DNA, the CDR3 is TGTGCCAGCAGCTCCGGGGCAGGGTATGCCGGGGAGCTGTTTTTT.

This clonotype was recorded a few times. The chain is built from TRBV5-1 and TRBJ1-1; D might be TRBD1 (5 bases). Germline CDR1 is SGHRS and CDR2 is YFSETQ. This CDR3 is 16 amino acids long. The V and J ends lost 10 bases and 3 bases respectively, with 25 bases between them. The CDR3 spells CARWGSRSLVDTEAFF. CDR3 bases: TGCGCCCGGTGGGGGTCGCGATCCTTGGTGGACACTGAAGCTTTCTTT.

This chain links TRBV20-1 with TRBJ1-5, with a possible D match to TRBD1 (6 bases). Germline CDR1 and CDR2: DFQATT and SNEGSKA (reference sequence). Trimming removed 6 bases from V and 6 bases from J, with 15 bases in between. The CDR3 has 13 residues. The CDR3 DNA reads TGCAGTGCGAGAATAGGGGGGGGTCAGCCCCAGCATTTT. Encoded protein: CSARIGGGQPQHF.

The rearrangement joins TRBV5-1 to TRBJ2-5; 7 bases map to TRBD1. CDR3 length: 16 amino acids. The junction had 10 bases not matched to a gene; V was cut back by 0 bases and J by 5 bases. Looked up from germline, CDR1 is SGHRS and CDR2 is YFSETQ. CDR3: CASSLGWTGRGETQYF. The CDR3 DNA reads TGCGCCAGCAGCTTGGGTTGGACAGGCCGAGGGGAGACCCAGTACTTC. The full variable domain, its missing parts supplied by reference TRBV5-1 and TRBJ2-5, is KAGVTQTPRYLIKTRGQQVTLSCSPISGHRSVSWYQQTPGQGLQFLFEYFSETQRNKGNFPGRFSGRQFSNSRSEMNVSTLELGDSALYLCASSLGWTGRGETQYFGPGTRLLVL.

The chain employs TRBV28 and TRBJ2-7; 7 positions match TRBD1. Germline V gives CDR1 MDHEN, CDR2 SYDVKM. V lost 4 bases, J lost 3 bases, and 6 bases stayed unmatched. This CDR3 contains 14 residues. The DNA for the CDR3 is TGTGCCAGCAGTTCCCCAAGGGACAGCTACGAGCAGTACTTC. Its translation: CASSSPRDSYEQYF.

In this sample, this clonotype turned up a few times. The chain employs TRBV7-2 and TRBJ2-7, with 7 positions matching TRBD2. V shed 4 bases and J 6 bases; nucleotides not matched to a gene: 6. The CDR3 has 13 residues. From germline, CDR1 is SGHTA and CDR2 FQGNSA. This CDR3 reads CASSSLPGGEQYF. CDR3 in DNA: TGTGCCAGCAGCTCCCTCCCGGGGGGCGAGCAGTACTTC.

This clonotype was recorded many times. The V gene is TRBV12-3 or TRBV12-4, the J gene TRBJ2-1, with D perhaps assigned TRBD1 or TRBD2 (5 bases each). V was trimmed by 3 bases and J by 0 bases, leaving 9 bases between them. The CDR3 spans 15 residues. As DNA, the CDR3 is TGTGCCAGCAGTTTGCCAGGGAGCTCCTACAATGAGCAGTTCTTC. This translates into CASSLPGSSYNEQFF.

At least ten counts were recorded for this clonotype. This chain uses TRBV4-3 with TRBJ2-1; a possible D gene is TRBD2 (6 bases). V was cut by 3 bases and J by 6 bases, with 12 bases left in between. This CDR3 has 14 amino acids. Per the germline V gene, CDR1 is LGHNA and CDR2 is YSLEER. CDR3 sequence: CASSHITRGNEQFF. The CDR3 DNA sequence: TGCGCCAGCAGCCACATAACGCGGGGCAATGAGCAGTTCTTC.

This clonotype has more than one count but fewer than ten. The chain is built from TRBV18 and TRBJ2-7, with TRBD1 identical over 9 bases. Germline V gene data show CDR1 as KGHSH and CDR2 as LQKENI. The CDR3 covers 15 residues. The junction had 2 bases not matched to a gene; V was cut back by 0 bases and J by 2 bases. CDR3 loop: CASSPPGQGTYEQYF. In nucleotides, the CDR3 is TGTGCCAGCTCACCACCCGGACAGGGGACCTACGAGCAGTACTTC.

In this sample, this clonotype turned up many times. The V gene is TRBV12-3 or TRBV12-4, the J gene TRBJ1-4; the D gene is possibly TRBD1 (5 bases). The CDR3 runs 14 residues. Trimming left V 3 bases short and J 6 bases short, with 11 bases between. The CDR3 region is CASSFWGVYEKLFF. In DNA, the CDR3 is TGTGCCAGCAGTTTCTGGGGGGTTTATGAAAAACTGTTTTTT.